The 21 T cell receptor beta chains below come from one sample, sequenced in a study of shared clonotypes between healthy human individuals. Produced via immunoSEQ multiplex PCR; TCRdb's table is partial and in-frame only. Of 470,000 or so clones in the sample, 70% to 85% were seen once. Sequencing input: PBMCs. Receptors originate from a woman aged 40 to 50 in good health. Some clones in this sample may be carry-over from other donors' samples.

The chain employs TRBV30 and TRBJ2-2; TRBD2 aligns across 10 bases. V gave up 3 bases and J gave up 4 bases; unmatched junction bases: 5. This CDR3 is 15 amino acids long. Germline V gene sequence: CDR1 GTSNPN, CDR2 SVGIG (reference sequence). CDR3: CAWSPLAGTTGELFF. The CDR3 nucleotides read TGTGCCTGGAGCCCACTAGCGGGGACCACCGGGGAGCTGTTTTTT.

This CDR3 reads CASSDRGAETQYF. For the CDR3, the DNA is TGTGCCAGCAGCGACAGGGGAGCAGAGACCCAGTACTTC. The gene calls are TRBV28 and TRBJ2-5; 8 bases fit TRBD1. The CDR3 loop spans 13 amino acids. CDR1 and CDR2 (germline): MDHEN, SYDVKM. Unmatched junction bases numbered 4, after V lost 6 bases and J lost 4 bases.

The gene calls are TRBV5-1 and TRBJ1-1, with D uncertain. The length of the CDR3 is 15 residues. The V gene's germline CDR1 is SGHRS and CDR2 YFSETQ. Deletions cut 4 bases from V and 9 bases from J, with 22 bases between. The chain's CDR3 is CASSPVTILEGKAFF. CDR3 coding DNA: TGCGCCAGCAGCCCAGTCACGATCCTTGAGGGTAAAGCTTTCTTT.

The V gene is TRBV5-1, the J gene TRBJ1-1; TRBD1 matches 7 bases. V gave up 1 base and J gave up 3 bases; unmatched junction bases: 6. This CDR3 comprises 15 residues. Per germline, CDR1 SGHRS and CDR2 YFSETQ. As DNA, the CDR3 is TGCGCCAGCAGCTTGAACCTCCAGGGGGACACTGAAGCTTTCTTT. Its protein product is CASSLNLQGDTEAFF.

The chain links TRBV30 to TRBJ2-5, with D perhaps matching TRBD2 (6 bases). The closer fit of TRBJ2-7 to the DNA end suggests the J call may be wrong. The CDR3 covers 12 residues. Germline loops: CDR1 GTSNPN, CDR2 SVGIG (reference sequence). CDR3 nucleotides: TGTGCCTTTGGTAGCGGATCCTACGAGCAGTACTTC. This sequence encodes CAFGSGSYEQYF.

The gene calls are TRBV5-4 and TRBJ2-3, with 12 positions matching TRBD2. The CDR3 runs 18 residues. Looked up from germline, CDR1 is SGHNT and CDR2 is YYREEE (reference sequence). Trimming at V came to 0 bases and at J to 3 bases, leaving 8 bases not matched to a gene. The CDR3 DNA reads as TGTGCCAGCAGCTTGGGACTAGCGGGAGACAGGGGGACAGATACGCAGTATTTT. Its translation is CASSLGLAGDRGTDTQYF. The full variable domain, rest sourced from reference TRBV5-4 and TRBJ2-3, is ETGVTQSPTHLIKTRGQQVTLRCSSQSGHNTVSWYQQALGQGPQFIFQYYREEENGRGNFPPRFSGLQFPNYSSELNVNALELDDSALYLCASSLGLAGDRGTDTQYFGPGTRLTVL.

This clone has a single count. This chain uses TRBV18 with TRBJ2-3; TRBD2 might be the D (5 bases). CDR1 is KGHSH, CDR2 LQKENI, per germline. Deletions cut 2 bases from V and 4 bases from J, with 13 bases between. The CDR3 spans 15 residues. In DNA, the CDR3 is TGTGCCAGCTCACCAAGCCAACTAGATTCAGATACGCAGTATTTT. It yields the protein CASSPSQLDSDTQYF.

The V and J genes are TRBV30 and TRBJ2-1, with D perhaps TRBD1 or TRBD2 (5 bases each). The length of the CDR3 is 13 residues. V gave up 2 bases and J gave up 4 bases, with 9 bases separating them. Germline V gene sequence: CDR1 GTSNPN, CDR2 SVGIG (reference sequence). In DNA form, the CDR3 reads TGTGCCTGGAGTCCGGGGCAGTACAATGAGCAGTTCTTC. It encodes CAWSPGQYNEQFF.

The chain couples TRBV30 to TRBJ1-5; D not certain. The CDR3 totals 14 residues. Germline V gives CDR1 GTSNPN, CDR2 SVGIG (reference sequence). Trimming left V 3 bases short and J 0 bases short, with 9 bases between. In DNA form, the CDR3 reads TGTGCCTGGAGCCACGCTAATAGCAATCAGCCCCAGCATTTT. The encoded protein is CAWSHANSNQPQHF.

V is TRBV19 and J is TRBJ2-1, with 11 nucleotides matching TRBD2. Trimming removed 5 bases from V and 8 bases from J; junction bases left unmatched: 8. Per the germline V gene, CDR1 is LNHDA and CDR2 is SQIVND (reference sequence). This CDR3 is built from 15 residues. CDR3 sequence reads: CASSAGLAGFHEQFF. DNA for the CDR3: TGTGCCAGTAGTGCCGGACTAGCGGGTTTCCATGAGCAGTTCTTC.

For this clone: This may be a read error: a much more frequent sequence differs by one nucleotide. The gene calls are TRBV15 and TRBJ2-1, with a weak D call TRBD2 (6 bases). Germline CDR1 LNHNV, CDR2 YYDKDF (reference sequence). The CDR3 runs 18 residues. The CDR3 coding sequence is TGTGCCACCAGCAGAGATCCGATTACCAGGGACTCCTACAGTGAGCAGTTCTTC. It translates to CATSRDPITRDSYSEQFF.

This clone has ten or more counts. V usage is TRBV7-2 and J usage is TRBJ1-4, with D hard to call. V was clipped by 5 bases and J by 14 bases, with 18 bases between them. The CDR3 totals 13 residues. CDR1 is SGHTA, CDR2 FQGNSA, per germline. CDR3 sequence: CASSGTSAAVLFF. As DNA, the CDR3 is TGTGCCAGCAGCGGAACGTCTGCGGCAGTGCTGTTTTTT.

The V and J genes are TRBV30 and TRBJ2-1; D ambiguous. Deletions cut 2 bases from V and 5 bases from J, with 10 bases between. The CDR3 has 13 residues. Germline assignment: CDR1 GTSNPN and CDR2 SVGIG (reference sequence). DNA for the CDR3: TGTGCCTGGAGTCGCCGCATAGACAATGAGCAGTTCTTC. Its protein is CAWSRRIDNEQFF.

The chain uses TRBV29-1 and TRBJ2-7, with D possibly TRBD2 on 6 matching bases. The CDR3 spans 13 residues. V dropped 1 base and J dropped 2 bases, with 9 bases sitting between them. Germline CDR1 SQVTM, CDR2 ANQGSEA. The CDR3 DNA follows: TGCAGCGTTGAAGGCCCGGGAGCCTACGAGCAGTACTTC. Protein product: CSVEGPGAYEQYF.

The chain carries TRBV7-8 and TRBJ1-4, with a possible D match to TRBD1 (6 bases). Germline CDR1 is SGHVS and CDR2 is FQNEAQ. This CDR3 is 15 amino acids long. Trimming left V 5 bases short and J 4 bases short, with 14 bases between. DNA of the CDR3: TGTGCCAGCAGCACCAGGACAGCTATTAATGAAAAACTGTTTTTT. This translates into CASSTRTAINEKLFF.

This clone was picked up a small number of times. The chain carries TRBV6-6 and TRBJ1-1; a weak D match, TRBD1 (6 bases). V dropped 5 bases and J dropped 6 bases, with 13 bases sitting between them. The CDR3 is 13 amino acids. Germline-derived CDR1 and CDR2 are MNHNY and SVGAGI (reference sequence). The CDR3 protein is CASSNREEAEAFF. The CDR3 bases are TGTGCCAGCAGTAACAGGGAGGAGGCTGAAGCTTTCTTT.

The rearrangement links TRBV6-5 to TRBJ2-1; D may be TRBD1 or TRBD2 (7 bases each). V shed 8 bases and J shed 7 bases, with 15 bases lying between them. The CDR3 is 13 amino acids. Looked up from germline, CDR1 is MNHEY and CDR2 is SVGAGI. The CDR3 nucleotides are TGTGCCAGCGTCAGGGGGGAGGGAAATGAGCAGTTCTTC. Translating gives CASVRGEGNEQFF.

The chain joins TRBV5-6 to TRBJ2-1; D might be TRBD1 (5 bases). CDR1 SGHDT and CDR2 YYEEEE come from the germline V gene. The CDR3 sequence is 13 residues long. V was clipped by 3 bases and J by 4 bases, with 8 bases between them. The CDR3 region is CASSWAGYNEQFF. The CDR3 nucleotides are TGTGCCAGCAGCTGGGCAGGGTACAATGAGCAGTTCTTC.

V and J are TRBV7-3 and TRBJ1-4; 7 nucleotides match TRBD1. The junction had 16 bases not matched to a gene; V was cut back by 5 bases and J by 10 bases. Germline V gives CDR1 SGHTA, CDR2 FQGTGA. CDR3 length: 16 amino acids. In nucleotides, the CDR3 is TGTGCCAGCAGCCTATTATGGAATAGGGGGCAAGTAAAACTGTTTTTT. It is translated as CASSLLWNRGQVKLFF.

Remarks on this clone: Other DNA variants within this sample encode the same CDR3. V and J are TRBV14 and TRBJ2-1, with D possibly matching TRBD2 (5 bases). There are 13 residues in the CDR3. Trimming left V 4 bases short and J 4 bases short, with 8 bases between. Germline loops: CDR1 SGHDN, CDR2 FVKESK. DNA of the CDR3: TGTGCCAGCAGCCTCGGACTTTACAATGAGCAGTTCTTC. Translation gives CASSLGLYNEQFF.

This chain uses TRBV5-1 with TRBJ1-2; no clear D gene. Trimming pared 0 bases from V and 0 bases from J, leaving 12 bases between. CDR3 length: 16 amino acids. Germline V CDR1 and CDR2: SGHRS, YFSETQ. In DNA form, the CDR3 reads TGCGCCAGCAGCTTGGTGTCTACCGCATCTAACTATGGCTACACCTTC. Translation gives CASSLVSTASNYGYTF.